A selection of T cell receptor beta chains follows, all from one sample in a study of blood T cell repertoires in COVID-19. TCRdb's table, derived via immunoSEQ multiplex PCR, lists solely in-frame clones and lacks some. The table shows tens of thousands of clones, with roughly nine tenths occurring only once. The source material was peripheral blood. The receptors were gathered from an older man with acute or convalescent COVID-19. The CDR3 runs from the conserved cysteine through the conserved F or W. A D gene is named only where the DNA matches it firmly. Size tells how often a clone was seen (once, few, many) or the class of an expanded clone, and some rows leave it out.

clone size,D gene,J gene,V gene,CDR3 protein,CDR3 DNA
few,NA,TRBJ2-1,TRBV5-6,CASSLQGPLGEQFF,TGTGCCAGCAGCTTGCAGGGGCCGTTAGGTGAGCAGTTCTTC
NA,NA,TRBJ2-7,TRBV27,CASMRGFPYEQYF,TGTGCCAGCATGAGAGGGTTTCCCTACGAGCAGTACTTC
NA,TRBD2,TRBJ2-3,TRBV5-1,CASGTSGSPDTQYF,TGCGCCAGCGGAACTAGCGGGAGTCCAGATACGCAGTATTTT
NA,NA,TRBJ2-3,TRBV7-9,CASSLAGDRGGYTQYF,TGTGCCAGCAGCTTAGCCGGTGACAGGGGAGGGTATACGCAGTATTTT
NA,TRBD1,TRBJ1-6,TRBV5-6,CASSWGDRAYNSPLHF,TGTGCCAGCAGCTGGGGGGACAGAGCATATAATTCACCCCTCCACTTT
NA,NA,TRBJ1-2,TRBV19,CASTKRQPPRSGYTF,TGTGCCAGTACGAAACGACAGCCCCCACGGAGTGGCTACACCTTC
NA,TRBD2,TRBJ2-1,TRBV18,CASSRLADPYNEQFF,TGTGCCAGCTCACGACTAGCGGATCCCTACAATGAGCAGTTCTTC
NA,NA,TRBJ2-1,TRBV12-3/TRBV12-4,CASSFPPRGEQFF,TGTGCCAGCAGTTTTCCCCCTCGGGGTGAGCAGTTCTTC
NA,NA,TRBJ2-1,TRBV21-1,CASSWSGWGFF,TGTGCCAGCAGCTGGTCGGGATGGGGGTTCTTC
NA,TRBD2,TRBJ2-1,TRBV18,CASSPPQLAGVEQFF,TGTGCCAGCTCACCACCACAGCTAGCGGGAGTCGAGCAGTTCTTC
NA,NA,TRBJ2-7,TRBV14,CASSHTGSSYEQYF,TGTGCCAGCAGCCATACCGGGAGCTCCTACGAGCAGTACTTC
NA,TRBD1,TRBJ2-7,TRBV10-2,CASSFRGTGGDYEQYF,TGCGCCAGCAGTTTCCGCGGGACAGGGGGCGACTACGAGCAGTACTTC
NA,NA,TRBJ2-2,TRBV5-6,CASARVATGELFF,TGTGCCAGCGCCCGGGTAGCCACCGGGGAGCTGTTTTTT
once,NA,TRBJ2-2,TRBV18,CASSTGTGELFF,TGTGCCAGCTCAACGGGGACCGGGGAGCTGTTTTTT
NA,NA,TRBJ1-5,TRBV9,CASSVDEGYQPQHF,TGTGCCAGCAGCGTAGATGAGGGCTACCAGCCCCAGCATTTT
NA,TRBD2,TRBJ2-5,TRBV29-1,CSGALTSGQETQYF,TGCAGCGGGGCCCTTACTAGCGGGCAAGAGACCCAGTACTTC
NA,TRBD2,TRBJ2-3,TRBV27,CASSSLGLAGPTDTQYF,TGTGCCAGCAGTTCCCTGGGACTAGCGGGACCCACAGATACGCAGTATTTT
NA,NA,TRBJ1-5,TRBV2,CASSGTGQPQHF,TGTGCCAGCAGTGGGACTGGTCAGCCCCAGCATTTT
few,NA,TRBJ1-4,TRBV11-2,CASSSPTRNLEKLFF,TGTGCCAGCAGCTCCCCGACAAGGAACCTTGAAAAACTGTTTTTT
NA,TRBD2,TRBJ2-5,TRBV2,CASSSNWLADKVQETQYF,TGTGCCAGCAGTTCTAACTGGCTAGCGGATAAGGTACAAGAGACCCAGTACTTC
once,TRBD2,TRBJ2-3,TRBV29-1,CSVVGVQLAGSTDTQYF,TGCAGCGTTGTAGGAGTGCAACTAGCGGGGAGCACAGATACGCAGTATTTT
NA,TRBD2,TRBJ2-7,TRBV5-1,CASSLVASGSYEQYF,TGCGCCAGCAGCTTGGTAGCTAGCGGGAGTTACGAGCAGTACTTC
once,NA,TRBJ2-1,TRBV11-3,CASSLDRLVPYNEQFF,TGTGCCAGCAGCTTAGATCGCCTAGTCCCCTACAATGAGCAGTTCTTC
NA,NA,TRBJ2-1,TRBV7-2,CASRPGRVSSYNEQFF,TGTGCCAGCAGGCCTGGTCGGGTAAGCTCCTACAATGAGCAGTTCTTC
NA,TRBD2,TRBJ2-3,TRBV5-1,CASSLEIAGDTDTQYF,TGCGCCAGCAGCCTTGAGATAGCGGGAGACACAGATACGCAGTATTTT
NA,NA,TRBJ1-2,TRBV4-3,CASSPTGTSGGYGYTF,TGCGCCAGCAGCCCGACCGGGACTTCGGGGGGCTATGGCTACACCTTC
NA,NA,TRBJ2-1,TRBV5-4,CASSLPGNEQFF,TGTGCCAGCAGCTTGCCGGGCAATGAGCAGTTCTTC
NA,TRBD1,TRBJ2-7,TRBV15,CATSRVPGTGSGEQYF,TGTGCCACCAGCAGAGTCCCCGGGACAGGGAGTGGCGAGCAGTACTTC
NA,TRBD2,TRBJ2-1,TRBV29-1,CSVAADSGRVLIF,TGCAGCGTTGCGGCAGATAGCGGGAGGGTCCTAATCTTC
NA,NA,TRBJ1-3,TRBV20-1,CSAGDRGTIYF,TGCAGTGCTGGCGATCGGGGCACCATATATTTT
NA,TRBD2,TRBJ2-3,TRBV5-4,CASSYIAGGGTDTQYF,TGTGCCAGCAGCTATATTGCGGGAGGGGGCACAGATACGCAGTATTTT
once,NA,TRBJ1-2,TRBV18,CASSPKNRGLNYGYTF,TGTGCCAGCTCACCAAAAAACCGAGGGTTAAACTATGGCTACACCTTC
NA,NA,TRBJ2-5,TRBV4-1,CASSQAPRETQYF,TGCGCCAGCAGCCAAGCCCCCCGGGAGACCCAGTACTTC
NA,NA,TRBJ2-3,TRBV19,CASTLSGVGTDTQYF,TGTGCCAGTACCTTATCAGGGGTCGGAACAGATACGCAGTATTTT
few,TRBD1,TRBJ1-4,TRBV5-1,CASSRDTGTGGEKLFF,TGCGCCAGCAGCCGTGATACCGGGACAGGGGGTGAAAAACTGTTTTTT
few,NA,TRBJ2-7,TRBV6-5,CASSYAGLGIYEQYF,TGTGCCAGCAGTTACGCAGGGTTGGGGATCTACGAGCAGTACTTC